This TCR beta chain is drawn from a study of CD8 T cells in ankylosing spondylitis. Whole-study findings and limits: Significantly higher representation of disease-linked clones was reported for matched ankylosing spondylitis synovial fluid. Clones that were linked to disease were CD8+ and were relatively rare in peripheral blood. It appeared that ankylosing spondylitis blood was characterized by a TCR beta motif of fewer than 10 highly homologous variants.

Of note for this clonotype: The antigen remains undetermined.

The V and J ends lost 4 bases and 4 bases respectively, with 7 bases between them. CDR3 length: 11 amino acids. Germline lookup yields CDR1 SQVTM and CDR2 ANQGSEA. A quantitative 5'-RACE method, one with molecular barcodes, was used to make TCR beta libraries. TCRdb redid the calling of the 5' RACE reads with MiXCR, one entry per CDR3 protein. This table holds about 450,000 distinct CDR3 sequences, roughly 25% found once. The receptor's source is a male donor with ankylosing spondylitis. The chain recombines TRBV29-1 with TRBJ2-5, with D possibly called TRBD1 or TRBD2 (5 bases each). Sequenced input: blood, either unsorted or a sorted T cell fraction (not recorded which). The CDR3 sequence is CSVGDGETQYF. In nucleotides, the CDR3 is TGCAGCGTTGGGGACGGAGAGACCCAGTACTTC.